Here is one TCR beta chain with its context. Its target antigen remains unknown. From the cysteine up to the phenylalanine, the CDR3 has a length of 16 residues. DNA was not recorded. CDR1 SGHDT and CDR2 YYEEEE are derived from the germline V gene. This entry comes from a study of human CD8 memory T cell subsets (dated by TCRdb to the early 2020s). For the study in its entirety: TCRbeta repertoires of stem-like (TSTEM), progenitor exhausted-like (TPEX) and effector memory CD8+ T cell subsets were compared to assess their clonal relationships. Six donors each provided TSTEM, TPEX and effector memory subsets, from which TCRbeta repertoires were obtained.

The instrument was a NextSeq 550. A Human TCR Profiling Kit was used to prepare UMI-labeled 5' RACE TCRbeta libraries. Every TCRbeta library was prepared in parallel, with the same number of PCR cycles used for all of the libraries. The authors' pipeline ran thus. Between about 2,600 and 18,000 functional CDR3beta clonotypes were contained in each TCRbeta library. MIGEC 1.2.9 was used for UMI extraction and consensus assembly, with a minimum of three reads required per UMI. In-frame CDR3beta repertoires were extracted with MiXCR 3.0.3. Each sample was downsampled to 42,000 randomly selected UMIs before diversity metrics were computed in VDJtools 1.2.1. Repertoire overlap metrics D, R and F2 were calculated in VDJtools for the top 3,000 clones of each sample pair. TCRdb reprocessed the reads and provides one entry for every CDR3 protein sequence; no DNA is given. TCRdb's processing, not the authors' own work, is the source of the V and J calls. The table of this sample itemizes more than 5,500 distinct CDR3 sequences. Over 20% of the sample lies in the top ten.

Results the study describes overall, beyond this receptor: Normalized Shannon-Wiener diversity was similarly high in TSTEM and TPEX subsets, while effector memory subsets were less diverse by comparison. The stem-like TSTEM and TPEX subsets each shared clonotypes with effector memory cells, but the TSTEM and TPEX repertoires had minimal overlap with each other, suggesting distinct antigen spectra. Sequencing was limited to TCRbeta chains, and the repertoire comparisons were based on a handful of donors analyzed with paired t-tests and Bonferroni correction. Chao1 estimates suggested greater repertoire diversity in TSTEM than in TPEX subsets, potentially reflecting a broader range of specificities.

Early differentiated memory cells that were CCR7+ PD-1+ TIGIT+ and showed dysfunctional, exhausted-like traits were classified as progenitor exhausted-like memory CD8+ T cells (TPEX). Peripheral blood mononuclear cells were isolated from healthy donor buffy coats by density gradient separation. In the study, negative magnetic separation with EasySep or MojoSort CD8+ T cell isolation kits was used to enrich total CD8+ T cells. An RNeasy Mini Kit was used to extract total RNA from duplicate vials of roughly 160,000 sorted CD8+ T cells per subset. PBMCs were used either fresh or after being cryopreserved in fetal bovine serum containing roughly 10% DMSO. Fluorescence-activated cell sorting on a FACSAria III was used to sort the CD8+ T cell subsets to purity.

This clonotype was obtained from a human donor in good health. The specimen sequenced was CD8+ T cells from PBMCs. The chain was built from TRBV5-6 and TRBJ2-3. The encoded CDR3 is CASSLDPIATGDTQYF.